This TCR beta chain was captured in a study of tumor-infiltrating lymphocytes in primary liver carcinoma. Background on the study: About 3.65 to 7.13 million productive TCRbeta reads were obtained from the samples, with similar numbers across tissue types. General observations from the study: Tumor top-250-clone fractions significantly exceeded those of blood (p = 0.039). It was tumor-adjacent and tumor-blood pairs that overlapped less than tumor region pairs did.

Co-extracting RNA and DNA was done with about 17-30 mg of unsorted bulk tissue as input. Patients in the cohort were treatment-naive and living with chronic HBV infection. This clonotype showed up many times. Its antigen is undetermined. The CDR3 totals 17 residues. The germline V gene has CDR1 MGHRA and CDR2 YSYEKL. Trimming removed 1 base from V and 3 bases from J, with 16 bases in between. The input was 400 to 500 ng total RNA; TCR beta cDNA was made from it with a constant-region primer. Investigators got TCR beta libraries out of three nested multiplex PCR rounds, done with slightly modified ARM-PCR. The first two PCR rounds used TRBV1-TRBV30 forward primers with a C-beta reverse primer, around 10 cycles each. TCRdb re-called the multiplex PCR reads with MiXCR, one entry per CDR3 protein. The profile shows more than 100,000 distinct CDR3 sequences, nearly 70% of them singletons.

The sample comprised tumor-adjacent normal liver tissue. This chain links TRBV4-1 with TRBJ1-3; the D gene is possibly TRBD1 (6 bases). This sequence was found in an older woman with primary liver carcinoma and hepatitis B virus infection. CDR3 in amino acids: CASSQVRGQTYGNTIYF. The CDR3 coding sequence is TGCGCCAGCAGCCAAGTTAGAGGACAGACTTATGGAAACACCATATATTTT.